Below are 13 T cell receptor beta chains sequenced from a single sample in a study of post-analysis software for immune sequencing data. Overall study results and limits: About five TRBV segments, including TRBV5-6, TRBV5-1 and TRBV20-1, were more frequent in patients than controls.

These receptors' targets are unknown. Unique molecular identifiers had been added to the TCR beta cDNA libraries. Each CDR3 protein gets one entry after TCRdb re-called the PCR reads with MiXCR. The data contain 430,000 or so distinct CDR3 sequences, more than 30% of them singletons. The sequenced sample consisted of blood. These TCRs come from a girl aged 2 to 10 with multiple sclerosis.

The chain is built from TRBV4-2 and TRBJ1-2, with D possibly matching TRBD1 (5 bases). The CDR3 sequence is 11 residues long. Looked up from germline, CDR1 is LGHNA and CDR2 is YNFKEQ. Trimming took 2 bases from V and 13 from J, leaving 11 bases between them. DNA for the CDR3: TGTGCCAGCAGCCAAAGGGACCACTCCACCTTC. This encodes CASSQRDHSTF.

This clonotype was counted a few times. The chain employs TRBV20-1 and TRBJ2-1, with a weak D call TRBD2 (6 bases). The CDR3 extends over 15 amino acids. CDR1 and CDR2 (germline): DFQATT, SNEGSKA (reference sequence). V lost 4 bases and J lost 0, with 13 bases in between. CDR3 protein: CSATLGLSSYNEQFF. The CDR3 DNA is TGCAGTGCTACCCTGGGACTTAGCTCCTACAATGAGCAGTTCTTC.

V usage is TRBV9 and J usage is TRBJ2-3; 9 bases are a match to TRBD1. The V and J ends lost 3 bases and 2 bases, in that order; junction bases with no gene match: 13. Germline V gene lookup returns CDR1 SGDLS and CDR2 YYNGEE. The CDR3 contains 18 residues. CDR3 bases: TGTGCCAGCAGCGCGCGCTCCCAGGGACAGGGATTCACAGATACGCAGTATTTT. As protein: CASSARSQGQGFTDTQYF.

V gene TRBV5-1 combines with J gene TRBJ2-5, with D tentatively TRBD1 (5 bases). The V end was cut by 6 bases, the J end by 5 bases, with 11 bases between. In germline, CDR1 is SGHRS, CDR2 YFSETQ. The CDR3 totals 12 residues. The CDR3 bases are TGCGCCAGCACCTTTACAGGCGAGACCCAGTACTTC. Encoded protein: CASTFTGETQYF.

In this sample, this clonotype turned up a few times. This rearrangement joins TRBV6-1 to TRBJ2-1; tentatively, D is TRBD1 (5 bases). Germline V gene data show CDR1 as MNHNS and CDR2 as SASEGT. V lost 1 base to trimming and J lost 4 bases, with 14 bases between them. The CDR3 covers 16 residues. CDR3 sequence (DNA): TGTGCCAGCAGTGAAGGACAGAAGGCTGGGTACAATGAGCAGTTCTTC. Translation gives CASSEGQKAGYNEQFF.

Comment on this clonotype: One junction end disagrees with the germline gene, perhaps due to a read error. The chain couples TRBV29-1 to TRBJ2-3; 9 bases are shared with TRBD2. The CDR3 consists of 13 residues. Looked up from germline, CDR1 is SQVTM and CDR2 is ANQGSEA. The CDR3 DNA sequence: TGCAGCGGGCGACTAGCGGAGTCAGATATGCAGTATTTT. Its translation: CSGRLAESDMQYF.

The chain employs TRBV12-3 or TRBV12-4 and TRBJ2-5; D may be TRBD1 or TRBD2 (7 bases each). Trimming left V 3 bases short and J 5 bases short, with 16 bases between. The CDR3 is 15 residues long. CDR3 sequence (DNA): TGTGCCAGCAGTTTGAGGGAGGGGGCGCGGGAGACCCAGTACTTC. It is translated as CASSLREGARETQYF.

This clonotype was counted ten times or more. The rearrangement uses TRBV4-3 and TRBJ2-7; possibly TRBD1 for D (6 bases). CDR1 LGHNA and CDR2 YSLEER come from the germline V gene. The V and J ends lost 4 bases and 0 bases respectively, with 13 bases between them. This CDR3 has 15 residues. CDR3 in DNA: TGCGCCAGCAGCCCAGCCGGACAGAGCTCCTACGAGCAGTACTTC. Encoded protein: CASSPAGQSSYEQYF.

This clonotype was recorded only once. CDR3 nucleotide sequence: TGTGCCAGCAGTCCAGGGTGGAATTCACCCCTCCACTTT. Protein: CASSPGWNSPLHF. The rearrangement uses TRBV7-3 and TRBJ1-6, with D tentatively TRBD1 (5 bases). This CDR3 comprises 13 residues. Per the germline V gene, CDR1 is SGHTA and CDR2 is FQGTGA. Trimming removed 6 bases from V and 7 bases from J, with 10 bases in between.

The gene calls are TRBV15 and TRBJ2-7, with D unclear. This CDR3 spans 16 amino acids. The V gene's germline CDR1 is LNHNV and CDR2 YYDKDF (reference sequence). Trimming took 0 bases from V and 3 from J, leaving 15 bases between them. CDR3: CATSRDPGSFSYEQYF. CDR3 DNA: TGTGCCACCAGCAGAGACCCCGGCTCGTTTAGCTACGAGCAGTACTTC.

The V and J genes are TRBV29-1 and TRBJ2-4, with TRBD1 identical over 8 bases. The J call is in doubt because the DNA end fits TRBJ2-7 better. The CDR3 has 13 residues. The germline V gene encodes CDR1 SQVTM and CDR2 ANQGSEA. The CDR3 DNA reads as TGCAGCGTTGGTGACAGGGGAGACTGCGAGCAGTACTTC. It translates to CSVGDRGDCEQYF.

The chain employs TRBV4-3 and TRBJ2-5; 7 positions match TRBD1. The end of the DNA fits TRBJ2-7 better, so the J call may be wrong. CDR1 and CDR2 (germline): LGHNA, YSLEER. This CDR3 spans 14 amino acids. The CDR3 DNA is TGCGCCAGCAGCCAAGGGACAGGAGACTACGAGCAGTACTTC. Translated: CASSQGTGDYEQYF.

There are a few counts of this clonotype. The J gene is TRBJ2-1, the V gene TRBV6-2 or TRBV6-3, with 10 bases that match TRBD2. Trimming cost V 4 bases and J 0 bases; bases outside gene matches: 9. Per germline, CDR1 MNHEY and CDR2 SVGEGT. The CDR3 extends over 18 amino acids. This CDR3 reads CASSFLAGDTSSYNEQFF. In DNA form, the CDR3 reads TGTGCCAGCAGTTTCCTAGCGGGGGATACAAGCTCCTACAATGAGCAGTTCTTC.